Below, 23 T cell receptor beta chains from the same sample are listed, as sequenced in a study of human T cells and chemical hapten exposure. Time point reported: pre-sensitization, week 0. Treatment: therapeutic diphenylcyclopropenone sensitization with weekly scalp DPC. One entry per CDR3 protein, called by TCRdb with MiXCR from the RACE reads. The sample shows tens of thousands of distinct CDR3 sequences, around 10% of them seen only once. Sequencing used whole blood, obtained in connection with sensitization to the hapten diphenylcyclopropenone (DPC). The origin of the receptors is a middle-aged woman with alopecia areata. Some clones in this sample may be carry-over from other donors' samples.

This clonotype came up once. The rearrangement uses TRBV7-2 and TRBJ1-5, with D maybe TRBD1 (5 bases). Germline-derived CDR1 and CDR2 are SGHTA and FQGNSA. The CDR3 is 13 amino acids. With 5 bases removed from V and 5 bases from J, the gap between germline ends came to 10 bases. The CDR3 DNA sequence: TGTGCCAGCAGCCCGCGAGGGGATCAGCCCCAGCATTTT. This translates into CASSPRGDQPQHF.

This clonotype was counted at least ten times. The genes are TRBV4-3 and TRBJ2-2, with a possible D match to TRBD2 (6 bases). This CDR3 contains 16 residues. Germline-derived CDR1 and CDR2 are LGHNA and YSLEER. Trimming stripped 1 base from V and 6 bases from J, with 15 bases between. The CDR3 sequence: CASSQGWRGDAGELFF. In nucleotides, the CDR3 is TGCGCCAGCAGCCAAGGGTGGCGGGGAGACGCCGGGGAGCTGTTTTTT.

V usage is TRBV7-2 and J usage is TRBJ2-7, with unresolved D. The germline V gene has CDR1 SGHTA and CDR2 FQGNSA. V was clipped by 1 base and J by 3 bases, with 7 bases between them. The CDR3 length is 13 residues. The CDR3 nucleotides are TGTGCCAGCAGCTTAGGCCGGATCTACGAGCAGTACTTC. This encodes CASSLGRIYEQYF.

Of note for this clonotype: At one boundary the junction diverges from the germline segment, which might be a read error. The chain is built from TRBV11-2 and TRBJ2-3; 10 bases align to TRBD2. CDR1 and CDR2 (germline): SGHAT, FQNNGV. CDR3 length: 18 residues. The CDR3 DNA reads as TGTGCCAGCGGCTTAGAGAGTCTAGCGGGGGCGCACACAGATACACAGTATTTT. It is translated as CASGLESLAGAHTDTQYF.

This clonotype was seen at least ten times. The gene calls are TRBV27 and TRBJ2-7, with D maybe TRBD1 (6 bases). The CDR3 covers 17 residues. CDR1 is MNHEY and CDR2 is SMNVEV in the germline V gene (reference sequence). V lost 5 bases and J lost 3, with 23 bases in between. The CDR3: CASSPLPSYTGLYEQYF. The DNA of the CDR3 is TGTGCCAGCAGTCCCTTACCTTCTTATACAGGGCTCTACGAGCAGTACTTC.

This clonotype came up many times. The chain links TRBV11-2 to TRBJ2-7; 8 nucleotides match TRBD2. Germline assignment: CDR1 SGHAT and CDR2 FQNNGV. This CDR3 has 15 residues. With V trimmed by 2 bases and J by 7 bases, 10 bases remained unmatched. CDR3 nucleotide sequence: TGTGCCAGCAGCTTATACGGGGGGGGGCCGAGGGAGCAGTACTTC. Protein sequence: CASSLYGGGPREQYF.

The V call is TRBV5-5, the J call TRBJ1-2, with a weak D call TRBD1 (6 bases). CDR1 and CDR2 (germline): SGHKS, YYEKEE (reference sequence). The CDR3 runs 14 residues. With 5 bases removed from V and 7 bases from J, the gap between germline ends came to 18 bases. As DNA, the CDR3 is TGTGCCAGCAGTTTTGACGTCCTCAGGGGTGGCTACACCTTC. Amino acid sequence: CASSFDVLRGGYTF.

The sample holds many counts of this clonotype. CDR3 in DNA: TGTGCCAGCAGACGCGAGAGCACTAGCACAGATACGCAGTATTTT. Protein product: CASRRESTSTDTQYF. This chain connects TRBV2 to TRBJ2-3; no reliable D call. CDR1 and CDR2 (germline): SNHLY, FYNNEI. Trimming shortened V by 6 bases and J by 0 bases, and 13 bases separated the two germline ends. CDR3 length equals 15 residues.

Only a few counts were recorded for this clonotype. The chain joins TRBV5-1 to TRBJ2-2; no firm D call. This CDR3 has 13 residues. V dropped 0 bases and J dropped 5 bases, with 5 bases sitting between them. Germline V gene data show CDR1 as SGHRS and CDR2 as YFSETQ. For the CDR3, the DNA is TGCGCCAGCAGCTTGGGGCCGACCGGGGAGCTGTTTTTT. It codes for CASSLGPTGELFF.

This clonotype was seen many times. This chain joins TRBV20-1 and TRBJ2-7; D is perhaps TRBD1 (6 bases). The CDR3 length is 17 residues. Germline CDR1 DFQATT, CDR2 SNEGSKA (reference sequence). V lost 0 bases, J lost 3 bases, and 21 bases lay in between. The CDR3 loop is CSARDPKRPGDRYEQYF. CDR3 coding DNA: TGCAGTGCTAGAGATCCAAAGAGGCCAGGGGACCGCTACGAGCAGTACTTC.

In nucleotides, the CDR3 is TGTGCCAGCAGCAGAGAGGGGTCTGGAAACACCATATATTTT. Amino acid sequence: CASSREGSGNTIYF. The J gene is TRBJ1-3, the V gene TRBV9; D may be TRBD1 (5 bases). Germline assignment: CDR1 SGDLS and CDR2 YYNGEE. Trimming left V 4 bases short and J 1 base short, with 9 bases between. The CDR3 runs 14 residues.

In its sample, this clonotype was seen a few times. V usage is TRBV12-5 and J usage is TRBJ1-5; a possible D gene is TRBD1 (5 bases). Per the germline V gene, CDR1 is LGHNT and CDR2 is FRNRAP. This CDR3 comprises 15 residues. V was clipped by 4 bases and J by 3 bases, with 13 bases between them. The CDR3 sequence is CASGYGPTDNQPQHF. CDR3 sequence (DNA): TGTGCTAGTGGTTACGGGCCGACAGACAATCAGCCCCAGCATTTT. Full variable domain (remainder filled in from reference TRBV12-5 and TRBJ1-5): DARVTQTPRHKVTEMGQEVTMRCQPILGHNTVFWYRQTMMQGLELLAYFRNRAPLDDSGMPKDRFSAEMPDATLATLKIQPSEPRDSAVYFCASGYGPTDNQPQHFGDGTRLSIL.

The gene calls are TRBV19 and TRBJ2-1; TRBD1 aligns across 7 bases. The junction had 13 bases not matched to a gene; V was cut back by 8 bases and J by 0 bases. From germline, CDR1 is LNHDA and CDR2 SQIVND (reference sequence). This CDR3 region has 17 residues. CDR3 in amino acids: CASQIRPRGSSYNEQFF. The CDR3 DNA is TGTGCCAGTCAGATTCGCCCCAGGGGGAGCTCCTACAATGAGCAGTTCTTC.

The DNA for the CDR3 is TGTGCCAGCAGCCCCGGGACTTTACTACTGGATACGCAGTATTTT. Its protein product is CASSPGTLLLDTQYF. The genes are TRBV11-2 and TRBJ2-3, with a weak D call TRBD2 (6 bases). CDR1 and CDR2 from the germline V gene are SGHAT and FQNNGV. The CDR3 loop spans 15 amino acids. V was clipped by 5 bases and J by 6 bases, with 18 bases between them.

The chain recombines TRBV30 with TRBJ1-5; D gene unclear. The length of the CDR3 is 14 residues. V was pared by 3 bases and J by 7 bases, with 16 bases between. Germline V gene sequence: CDR1 GTSNPN, CDR2 SVGIG (reference sequence). As DNA, the CDR3 is TGTGCCTGGAGAGATTCCTCCGGACGGCAGCCCCAGCATTTT. Its translation: CAWRDSSGRQPQHF.

The rearrangement links TRBV7-2 to TRBJ2-7; the D is unclear. Germline CDR1 is SGHTA and CDR2 is FQGNSA. This CDR3 region has 13 residues. The V and J ends lost 1 base and 0 bases respectively, with 4 bases between them. As DNA, the CDR3 is TGTGCCAGCAGCTTAGTCGACTCCTACGAGCAGTACTTC. Amino acids: CASSLVDSYEQYF.

This clonotype occurred many times. The V and J genes are TRBV7-2 and TRBJ1-1; no clear D. The length of the CDR3 is 11 residues. Germline V CDR1 and CDR2: SGHTA, FQGNSA. Trimming stripped 5 bases from V and 10 bases from J, with 11 bases between. As DNA, the CDR3 is TGTGCCAGCAGCCTACAGCGTCGAGCTTTCTTT. Translated: CASSLQRRAFF.

Many counts were recorded for this clonotype. V is TRBV12-5 and J is TRBJ1-2; D ambiguous. The CDR3 spans 13 residues. Germline CDR1 reads LGHNT; CDR2 reads FRNRAP. V was shortened by 6 bases and J by 4 bases, with 12 bases between the two germline ends. CDR3 in DNA: TGTGCTAGTGGCACCTGGGGTGGCTATGGCTACACCTTC. Protein sequence: CASGTWGGYGYTF.

This chain uses TRBV7-9 with TRBJ2-3, with no clear D. With 5 bases removed from V and 9 bases from J, the gap between germline ends came to 15 bases. Per the germline V gene, CDR1 is SEHNR and CDR2 is FQNEAQ (reference sequence). CDR3 length equals 13 residues. The CDR3 nucleotides are TGTGCCAGCAGCCCGGTCCCGGCCCTCACGCAGTATTTT. Protein product: CASSPVPALTQYF.

The chain employs TRBV7-9 and TRBJ1-5; D gene uncertain. Germline CDR1 reads SEHNR; CDR2 reads FQNEAQ (reference sequence). Deletions cut 7 bases from V and 5 bases from J, with 9 bases between. CDR3 length: 12 residues. The CDR3, as DNA: TGTGCCAGCATCCGAACGGATCAGCCCCAGCATTTT. Protein sequence: CASIRTDQPQHF.

The chain recombines TRBV3-1 with TRBJ2-3; 8 nucleotides match TRBD2. The V segment lost 3 bases and the J segment 2 bases; nucleotides outside the gene matches: 7. This CDR3 has 16 amino acids. Germline CDR1 reads LGHDT; CDR2 reads YNNKEL (reference sequence). CDR3 sequence reads: CASSQRGAFNTDTQYF. CDR3 sequence (DNA): TGTGCCAGCAGCCAGCGGGGGGCATTTAACACAGATACGCAGTATTTT.

The chain couples TRBV3-1 to TRBJ1-2, with TRBD1 identical over 7 bases. The trim removed 4 bases at V and 4 bases at J, leaving 6 bases unmatched. The CDR3 totals 14 residues. Germline lookup yields CDR1 LGHDT and CDR2 YNNKEL (reference sequence). The CDR3 nucleotides read TGTGCCAGCAGCCCTCGACAGGGAACCTATGGCTACACCTTC. Its protein product is CASSPRQGTYGYTF.

At least ten counts were recorded for this clonotype. The DNA for the CDR3 is TGTGCCAGCGCGTTAGCGGGGCCGCTAGCCAAAAACATTCAGTACTTC. Translating gives CASALAGPLAKNIQYF. The genes are TRBV6-6 and TRBJ2-4, with 8 positions matching TRBD2. Trimming took 8 bases from V and 0 from J; bases not matched to a gene: 9. The germline V gene has CDR1 MNHNY and CDR2 SVGAGI (reference sequence). The CDR3 extends over 16 amino acids.